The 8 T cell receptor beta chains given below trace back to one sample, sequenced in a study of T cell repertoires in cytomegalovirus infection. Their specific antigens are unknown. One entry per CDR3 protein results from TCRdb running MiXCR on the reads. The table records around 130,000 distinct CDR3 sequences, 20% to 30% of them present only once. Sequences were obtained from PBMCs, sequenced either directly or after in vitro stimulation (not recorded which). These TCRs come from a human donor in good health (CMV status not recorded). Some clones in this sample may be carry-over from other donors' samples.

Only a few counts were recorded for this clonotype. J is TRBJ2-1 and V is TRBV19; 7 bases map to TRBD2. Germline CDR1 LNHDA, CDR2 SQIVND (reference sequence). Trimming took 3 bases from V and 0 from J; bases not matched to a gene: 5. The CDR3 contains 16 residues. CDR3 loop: CASSMHRDYSYNEQFF. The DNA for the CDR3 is TGTGCCAGTAGTATGCACCGGGACTACTCCTACAATGAGCAGTTCTTC.

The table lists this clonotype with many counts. In DNA, the CDR3 is TGTGCCAGCAGTTTAGCGGCAGTAGCGGGAGTCGCCTACAATGAGCAGTTCTTC. This codes for CASSLAAVAGVAYNEQFF. V gene TRBV12-3 or TRBV12-4 combines with J gene TRBJ2-1; 9 positions agree with TRBD2. CDR3 length equals 18 residues. With V trimmed by 0 bases and J by 2 bases, 8 bases remained unmatched.

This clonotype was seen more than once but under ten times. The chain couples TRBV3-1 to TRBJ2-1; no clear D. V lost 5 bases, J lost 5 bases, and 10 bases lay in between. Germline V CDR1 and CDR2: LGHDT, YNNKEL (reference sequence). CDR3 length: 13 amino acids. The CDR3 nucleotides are TGTGCCAGCAGCTTACAACCAAACAATGAGCAGTTCTTC. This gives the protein CASSLQPNNEQFF.

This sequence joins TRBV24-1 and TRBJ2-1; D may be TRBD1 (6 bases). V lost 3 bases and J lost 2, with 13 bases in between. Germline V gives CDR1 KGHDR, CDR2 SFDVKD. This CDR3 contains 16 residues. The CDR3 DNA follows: TGTGCCACCAGTGATGTAACCGGGACAACCTACAATGAGCAGTTCTTC. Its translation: CATSDVTGTTYNEQFF.

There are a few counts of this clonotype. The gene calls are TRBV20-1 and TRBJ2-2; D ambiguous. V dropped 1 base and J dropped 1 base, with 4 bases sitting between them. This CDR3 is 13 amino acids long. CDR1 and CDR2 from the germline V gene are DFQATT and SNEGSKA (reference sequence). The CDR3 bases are TGCAGTGCTAGAGGCGTGAACACCGGGGAGCTGTTTTTT. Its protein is CSARGVNTGELFF.

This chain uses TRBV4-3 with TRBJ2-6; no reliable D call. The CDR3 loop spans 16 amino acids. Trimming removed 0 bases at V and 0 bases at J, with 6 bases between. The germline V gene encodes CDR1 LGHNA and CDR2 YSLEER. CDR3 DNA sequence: TGCGCCAGCAGCCAAGACGGCAACTCTGGGGCCAACGTCCTGACTTTC. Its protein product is CASSQDGNSGANVLTF.

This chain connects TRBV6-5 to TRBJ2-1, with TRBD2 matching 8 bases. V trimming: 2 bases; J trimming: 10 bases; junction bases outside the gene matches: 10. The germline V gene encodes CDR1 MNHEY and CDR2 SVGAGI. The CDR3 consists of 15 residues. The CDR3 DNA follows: TGTGCCAGCAGTTACCCCGGGAGGGCCGTCGGGGAGCAGTTCTTC. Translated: CASSYPGRAVGEQFF.

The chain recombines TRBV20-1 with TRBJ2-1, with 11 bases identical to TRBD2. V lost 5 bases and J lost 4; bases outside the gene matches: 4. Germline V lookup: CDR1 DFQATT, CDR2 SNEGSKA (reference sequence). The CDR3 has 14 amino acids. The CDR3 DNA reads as TGCAGTGCTCTTAGCGGGAGGGCTTACAATGAGCAGTTCTTC. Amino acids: CSALSGRAYNEQFF.